This note documents a single T cell receptor (beta chain) sequence. This clone has only one observation. The antigen this receptor binds is unknown. Nothing much larger sits one base from this clone, and base qualities are not available. The sample is drawn from a study of PD-L1 blockade in urothelial cancer (dated by TCRdb to about 2017). Study-wide context: Every patient began therapy at some point between 2013 and 2015 and was given atezolizumab 1,200 mg intravenously every 3 weeks. An ECOG performance status of 0 or 1 was recorded for the patients, and 0 to 3 prior chemotherapy regimens had been received by the patients. Pretreatment tumor samples and matched peripheral blood, collected serially before and after atezolizumab treatment, underwent TCR sequencing. Blood samples were analyzed 3 weeks after the start of treatment (second dose) and 6 weeks after the start of treatment. The study, an exploratory multi-omic analysis, examined somatic, immune and clinical correlates of response to PD-L1 blockade with atezolizumab in urothelial cancer. About 10 patients achieved durable clinical benefit and 20 did not. Blood samples gave a median of around 130,000 T cells and 88,000 or so unique TCRs, with a median clonality of approximately 0.08. In the same patients, whole exome sequencing and RNA sequencing of pretreatment tumors were performed in addition to TCR sequencing. About 90% of the roughly 29 patients were identified as males with urothelial cancer of bladder origin, and a prior smoking history was reported by 18 of 29 patients. Durable clinical benefit was defined as progression-free survival longer than 6 months, and TCR features were also tested against progression-free and overall survival. Pretreatment blood TCR-seq was available for 27 to 30 patients, at least one posttreatment blood collection was obtained for some 25 patients, and tumor TCR-seq was available for some 25 patients. The paper as a whole reports these results and caveats: Improved progression-free and overall survival was found to be associated with pretreatment peripheral blood TCR clonality below the median. Small sample size (n ≈ 29) and many exploratory analyses mean the results are intended to be hypothesis-generating. Among patients with durable benefit, tumor-associated TCR clones showed greater expansion in peripheral blood 3 weeks after treatment started (n of about 21, p = 0.022).

The CDR1 and CDR2 encoded by the germline V gene are SNHLY and FYNNEI. Taken from cysteine to phenylalanine, the CDR3 has 15 residues. Kept here is only the CDR3 DNA, which spans 45 bases and is read in frame from base 1. Germline trimming: 7 bases from V, 1 base from J; junction bases outside gene matches: 5. The cohort included roughly 30 patients with locally advanced or metastatic urothelial carcinoma who were treated at Memorial Sloan Kettering on a trial protocol. Peripheral blood mononuclear cells were collected pretreatment and during treatment, at between 1 and 8 total time points per patient. The Qiagen DNeasy Blood extraction kit was used to purify genomic DNA from total PBMCs and from tumor samples. PBMCs were collected pretreatment and during treatment and were isolated and stored as previously described. To estimate absolute template abundance from read counts, synthetic TCR analog templates were spiked into each PCR. The immunoSEQ assay was used to amplify TCRbeta CDR3 regions from genomic DNA with bias-controlled V and J gene primers. Rearranged TCRbeta segments were sequenced at approximately 20X coverage. For the original study's pipeline: Sequencing errors were corrected by clustering, and CDR3s were annotated against IMGT so that V, D and J genes could be assigned. Downstream analyses used only productive TCRbeta rearrangements and left out out-of-frame or stop-codon sequences. Clonality was calculated as one minus the Shannon entropy normalized by the log of the number of unique productive sequences. Fisher's exact test with Benjamini-Hochberg correction, using a cutoff of adjusted p below 0.01, was how clones that differed between time points or between blood and tumor were identified. TCRdb took this table from immuneACCESS and kept in-frame rearrangements with V and J called. Such tables lack part of the clones; where checked against another copy, unresolved V genes explain under half of the gap, and the rest is unexplained. The V and J calls and clone size were taken over from that table, and D and trimming were inferred from the DNA. In this sample the table shows some 97,000 clones, over 80% of which occur a single time. The ten biggest clones cover about 0.92% of the sample.

This TCR came from a woman older than 75 with urothelial cancer. This chain is built from TRBV2 and TRBJ2-2; 8 bases in between match TRBD2. The sample was PBMCs, taken around atezolizumab (anti-PD-L1) treatment. The CDR3 here reads CASTPGTRNTGELFF. The nucleotide sequence reads TGTGCCAGCACCCCCGGGACTAGGAACACCGGGGAGCTGTTTTTT. Reference TRBV2 and TRBJ2-2 proteins supply the regions before and after the CDR3; the full variable domain is: EPEVTQTPSHQVTQMGQEVILRCVPISNHLYFYWYRQILGQKVEFLVSFYNNEISEKSEIFDDQFSVERPDGSNFTLKIRSTKLEDSAMYFCASTPGTRNTGELFFGEGSRLTVL.